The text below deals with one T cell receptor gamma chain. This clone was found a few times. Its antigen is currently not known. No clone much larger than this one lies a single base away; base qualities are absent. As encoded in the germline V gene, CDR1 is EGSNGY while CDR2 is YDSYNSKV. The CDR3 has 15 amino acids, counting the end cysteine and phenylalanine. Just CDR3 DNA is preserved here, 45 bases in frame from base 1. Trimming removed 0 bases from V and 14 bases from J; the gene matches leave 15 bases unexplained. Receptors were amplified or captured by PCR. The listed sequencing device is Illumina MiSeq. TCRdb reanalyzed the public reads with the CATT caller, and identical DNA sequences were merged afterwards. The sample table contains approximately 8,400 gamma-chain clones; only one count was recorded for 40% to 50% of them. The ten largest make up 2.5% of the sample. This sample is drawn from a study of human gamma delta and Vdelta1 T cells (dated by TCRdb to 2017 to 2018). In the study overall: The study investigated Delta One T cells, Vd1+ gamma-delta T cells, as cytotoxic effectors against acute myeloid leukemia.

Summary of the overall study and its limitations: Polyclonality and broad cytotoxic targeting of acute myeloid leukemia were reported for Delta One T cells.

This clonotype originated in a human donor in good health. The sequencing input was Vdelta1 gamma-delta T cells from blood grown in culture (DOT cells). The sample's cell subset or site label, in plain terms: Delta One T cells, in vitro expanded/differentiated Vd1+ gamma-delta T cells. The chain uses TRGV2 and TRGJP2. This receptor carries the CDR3 CATWDGPTREGIKTF. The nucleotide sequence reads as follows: TGTGCCACCTGGGACGGGCCGACCAGGGAAGGTATCAAGACGTTT.